This T cell receptor (beta chain) was observed in a study of multiple sclerosis patients with progressive multifocal leukoencephalopathy. Study-wide findings and caveats: PML-onset expanded TRB clones were detectable before and during natalizumab therapy.

The V and J ends lost 5 bases and 7 bases, in that order; junction bases with no gene match: 10. The CDR3 sequence is 15 residues long. The V gene's germline CDR1 is SGHTA and CDR2 FQGNSA. Concerning this clone: Its antigen is still unknown.

This was a survey-level run. Every PCR reaction included synthetic inline CDR3 controls for all V-J pairings. The repertoire was sequenced with immunoSEQ multiplex PCR; TCRdb's copy has only in-frame clones and lacks some. This repertoire shows approximately 27,000 clones, around nine tenths found once; its top ten account for 0.8% to 1.1%. Time point meaning: before natalizumab initiation. The clonotype comes from a human donor with multiple sclerosis. The chain employs TRBV7-2 and TRBJ2-5; 10 bases are a match to TRBD2. What was sequenced was PBMCs. CDR3 residues: CASSTSGAAGGTQYF. In nucleotides, the CDR3 is TGTGCCAGCAGCACTAGCGGGGCAGCGGGAGGGACCCAGTACTTC.